Listed here is a single T cell receptor (beta chain). What antigen it recognizes has not been identified. No clone much larger than this one lies a single base away; base qualities are absent. Library prep was done by the immunoSEQ multiplex PCR assay. For the multiplex PCR, a mixture combining 60 forward primers for TCR Vbeta segments and 13 reverse primers for TCR Jbeta segments was used. A multiplex PCR assay on genomic DNA amplified the CDR3 region of rearranged TCR beta genes. The Illumina HiSeq System was used to sequence the amplified TCR beta libraries as 87-base-pair reads. In the paper's pipeline: Across the 600 to 700 repertoires, a later analysis counted 75 million to 90 million unique TCR beta chains, roughly 11 million of which were shared by at least two donors. A nearest-neighbor algorithm error-corrected the raw reads and collapsed the reads into unique sequences, merging closely related sequences to remove PCR and sequencing errors. Alignment of CDR3 sequences to IMGT reference sequences was used to assign V, D and J gene segments. For a sequence to be retained, at least a six-nucleotide match to both a V gene segment and a J gene segment was required. Rearrangements were classified as productive when the CDR3 lacked stop codons and remained in frame with V and J, and all other rearrangements were classified as non-productive. CDR3 was defined according to IMGT convention as the region running from the second conserved V-encoded cysteine to the conserved J-encoded phenylalanine. In an earlier analysis of around 540 of the donors, sequences lacking an unambiguous match to a single V gene segment were excluded. An earlier analysis of a few hundred of the donors classified V segments as functional when productive rearrangements were above 56.7% and as segregating when the standard deviation between donors was above 5%. To diagnose cytomegalovirus status from the catalog of TCR beta chain sequences, a statistical classification framework was built. V and J gene assignment, in a later analysis, came from comparing TCR nucleotide sequences with IMGT/GENE-DB human TR gene sequences. The TCRdist pipeline was used in a later analysis to assign CDR3 sequences and most-parsimonious VDJ recombination scenarios. In a later analysis, every TCR beta chain was defined by the combination of its CDR3 amino acid sequence and its V-gene family, and reads without a unique V-gene family were dropped. In a later analysis, 550 to 650 highly shared, low-generation-probability nucleotide sequences were removed to address suspected cross-contamination and a sequencing artifact. For each public chain, a later analysis derived a clonal expansion index from normalized ranks of inferred template counts within each repertoire. Generation probabilities in a later analysis came from a VDJ recombination model fitted to out-of-frame rearrangements, and those results were checked against IGoR. In a later analysis, TCR-TCR, TCR-HLA and TCR-CMV co-occurrence was scored with hypergeometric tests, and a repertoire-size bias correction was applied to TCR pairs. To estimate false discovery rates, a later analysis permuted the HLA or CMV assignments 20 times. A later analysis grouped co-occurring TCRs with DBSCAN, adding TCRdist sequence similarity when clustering within HLA-allele-positive subsets. Repertoires with fewer than 30,000 or more than 120,000 public chains were left out of co-occurrence clustering, as were a handful of repertoires with anomalous nucleotide sharing. Drawn from immuneACCESS, this table holds only the in-frame rearrangements with V and J called that TCRdb kept. Clones are partly lost; checked studies trace under half to an unresolved V gene and leave the rest unexplained. V and J calls plus clone size are reproduced from that table; the DNA served to infer D and trimming. The sample includes just over 150,000 clones, with more than 70% observed a single time. 6.3% of the sample is taken by the ten largest.

The cohort consisted of more than 650 healthy bone marrow donors. At the time of sampling, all cohort members were nominally healthy, though unrecorded immune exposures were likely present. The donor tested CMV seropositive, placing the donor among the 290 or so seropositive members of the cohort. Every donor gave a peripheral blood sample, and the peripheral blood mononuclear cells from that sample were used for TCR beta sequencing. Genomic DNA extraction from the blood cell samples was performed with the Qiagen DNeasy Blood Extraction Kit. This entry is derived from a study of cytomegalovirus exposure and HLA in healthy donors (dated by TCRdb to 2015 to 2018). A note on the overall study: An earlier analysis of under 600 of the donors reported more than 250 Gb of sequence data and around 110 million unique TCR beta sequences from roughly 180 million T cells. To predict cytomegalovirus infection status, the study brought together high-throughput TCR immunosequencing, statistical association of individual TCRs with disease status, and machine learning. Of the roughly 400 genotyped donors, 81% were placed in the genetic ancestry cluster associated with self-reported Caucasian donors. Donor age, sex, ethnicity and CMV serostatus were compiled alongside the repertoire data. Among about 390 genotyped donors of the cohort, an average of about 240,000 unique TCR beta nucleotide sequences were sequenced per donor, around 20% of them non-productive. Genome-wide SNP genotypes for about 55% of the 666 donors were used in a later genetic analysis, which treated that subset as a discovery cohort. Class I and class II HLA loci were covered by the typing at four-digit resolution. A later analysis re-analyzed previously published TCR beta repertoires from roughly 600 donors and added high-resolution HLA genotyping to study TCR occurrence patterns. An early release covering more than 500 HLA-typed donors comprised roughly 300 gigabases of sequencing data and tens of millions of unique TCR sequences. A separate validation cohort of roughly 130 different subjects was used in addition to the roughly 700-subject first cohort. The study aimed to test whether cataloging public T cell receptors could reveal signatures of past pathogen exposure. Rather than drawing on any new phenotypic data, the later analysis identified candidate immune exposures from TCR beta sequences and the way those sequences occurred across donors. In an earlier analysis of 500 to 650 of the donors, high-throughput TCR beta sequencing was used to judge whether each TCR beta V gene segment behaved as functional or pseudogenic. Four or five DR-DQ haplotypes were handled as single units for association and clustering because linkage in the cohort was strong. The number of typed donors differed by locus: about 620-640 for A, B, C, DRB1 and DQB1; 522 for DQA1; approximately 600 for DPA1; and about 450 for DPB1. Every discovery cohort repertoire had been produced on one sequencing platform. The study used immunosequencing to profile the T cell repertoires of 600 to 850 subjects and linked those repertoires to cytomegalovirus serostatus.

From the cysteine through the phenylalanine, the CDR3 covers 15 amino acids. CDR3 DNA only is kept here, 45 bases in frame from base 1. Trimming at the junction amounts to 7 bases on V and 7 bases on J, and the germline ends lie 18 bases apart. Via the germline V gene (reference sequence), CDR1 is SGHNT and CDR2 YYREEE. General conclusions and limits of the study: A further reported finding was that TCR beta sequences accurately predicted the HLA-A and HLA-B alleles for most subjects in the first cohort. The only immune exposure information available for the cohort was CMV serostatus. In a later analysis, around 17,000 TCR beta sequences were associated with specific HLA alleles at a false discovery rate of 0.05. Linkage disequilibrium might explain the correlated functional status among segregating V segments, but an unknown experimental factor could not be ruled out. V-gene and J-gene trimming of TCR beta chains was associated with a missense DCLRE1C variant in a later genetic analysis, and the association was replicated in an independent cohort. A later analysis reported that several top co-occurrence clusters appeared linked to parvovirus B19, influenza, CMV and Epstein-Barr virus. In a later analysis, most CMV-associated TCR beta chains were found to appear HLA-restricted, with HLA associations seemingly driven largely by CMV exposure. Across donors, most TCR sequences were observed very rarely, whereas some public TCRs were present in many individuals. Compared with equally common non-associated chains, HLA-associated TCR beta chains in a later analysis were more clonally expanded and had lower generation probabilities. A later genetic analysis reported fewer N-insertions in productive TCRs among donors in an Asian-associated ancestry cluster than the approximately 700-donor mean. Some IMGT-functional V segments, including TRBV6-2 and TRBV6-3, could not be told apart with the 87-base-pair reads, so those segments were excluded. In vitro tests confirmed that a few of the cytomegalovirus-associated TCR beta chains recognize cytomegalovirus antigens. Because counts were too low, some 17 rarely observed V segments, including chromosome 9 orphons, were excluded from the earlier analysis of 500 to 700 of the donors. According to the authors, the approach could potentially be generalized to other disease states and immunological phenotypes. Because some donors lacked HLA typing at each locus, the association tests relied only on the typed subset. In this cohort, only TCR beta chains were sequenced, and detectable features were limited by the absence of alpha or paired-chain data. When HLA alleles, especially DR and DQ, strongly co-occurred, TCR associations were difficult to assign to individual alleles. A cluster of highly shared sequence variants was judged likely to be a technical artifact of the sequencing pipeline. In the study, some 160 TCR beta chains were listed as associated with cytomegalovirus. Roughly uniform sequencing depth across donors was assumed in presence/absence analyses, although this assumption may not hold. According to a later analysis, TCR association rates differed among HLA loci, with DRB1 alleles showing the most associated TCRs and HLA-C alleles showing the fewest. In an earlier analysis of some 500 of the donors, most TCR beta V segments were observed in productive rearrangements about 87% or about 30% of the time, broadly matching IMGT annotations. The classifier was reported to diagnose cytomegalovirus status with high specificity and sensitivity in both the original cohort and the validation cohort.

This clonotype was obtained from a male donor in good health and CMV-seropositive. Sequenced: PBMCs. The chain couples TRBV5-4 to TRBJ1-6; matching of 6 bases hints at TRBD1 as the D gene. CDR3 protein: CASARGGPANSPLHF. The DNA sequence is as follows: TGTGCCAGCGCTCGGGGGGGCCCGGCCAATTCACCCCTCCACTTT.